The 32 T cell receptor beta chains below all came from one sample that was sequenced in a study of blood T cell repertoires in COVID-19. Here immunoSEQ multiplex PCR was the method, and the copy in TCRdb shows in-frame clones only, minus some. The sample has about 150,000 clones; around 83% are singletons. Sequenced: peripheral blood. These receptors all come from a woman aged 45-65 years in a cohort sampled during active or convalescent COVID-19.

The rearrangement uses TRBV7-2 and TRBJ2-1, with 8 bases fitting TRBD2. The germline V gene has CDR1 SGHTA and CDR2 FQGNSA. Trimming cost V 3 bases and J 4 bases; bases outside gene matches: 8. The CDR3 spans 16 residues. The CDR3 loop is CASSFRILAAYNEQFF. The CDR3 DNA sequence: TGTGCCAGCAGCTTCCGAATACTAGCGGCATACAATGAGCAGTTCTTC.

V and J are TRBV7-8 and TRBJ2-2; 16 positions agree with TRBD2. V lost 5 bases, J lost 5 bases, and 8 bases stayed unmatched. Per germline, CDR1 SGHVS and CDR2 FQNEAQ. The CDR3 covers 18 residues. This CDR3 reads CASSASGTSGGATGELFF. The DNA for the CDR3 is TGTGCCAGCAGCGCATCCGGGACTAGCGGGGGGGCGACCGGGGAGCTGTTTTTT.

In this sample, this clone turned up a few times. The chain is built from TRBV9 and TRBJ2-7; a possible D gene is TRBD2 (5 bases). V lost 0 bases, J lost 7 bases, and 17 bases lay in between. Germline assignment: CDR1 SGDLS and CDR2 YYNGEE. The CDR3 totals 15 residues. The CDR3 DNA reads TGTGCCAGCAGCGTAGGGGGAGAACATAATTTAGAGCAGTACTTC. Translation gives CASSVGGEHNLEQYF.

CDR3 residues: CASRIDGDQPQHF. CDR3 bases: TGTGCCAGCAGGATTGACGGGGATCAGCCCCAGCATTTT. The chain recombines TRBV12-3 or TRBV12-4 with TRBJ1-5; D call uncertain. Trimming left V 6 bases short and J 5 bases short, with 11 bases between. This CDR3 is 13 amino acids long.

The chain combines TRBV5-1 with TRBJ2-1; 9 bases match TRBD2. Germline lookup yields CDR1 SGHRS and CDR2 YFSETQ. The CDR3 contains 17 residues. The V and J ends lost 0 bases and 6 bases, in that order; junction bases with no gene match: 10. DNA for the CDR3: TGCGCCAGCAGCTTGGTTGCGGGGGGGCCGCGAATCAATGAGCAGTTCTTC. Its translation is CASSLVAGGPRINEQFF.

The chain combines TRBV6-5 with TRBJ2-5; 13 bases align to TRBD2. Trimming took 0 bases from V and 5 from J; bases not matched to a gene: 0. The CDR3 loop spans 15 amino acids. Germline CDR1 and CDR2: MNHEY and SVGAGI. The CDR3 nucleotides are TGTGCCAGCAGTTACTCGACTAGCGGGGGGGAGACCCAGTACTTC. Its protein product is CASSYSTSGGETQYF.

The gene calls are TRBV19 and TRBJ2-2; possible D gene TRBD1, 5 bases. The germline V gene encodes CDR1 LNHDA and CDR2 SQIVND (reference sequence). This CDR3 has 14 amino acids. V was pared by 3 bases and J by 4 bases, with 9 bases between. As DNA, the CDR3 is TGTGCCAGTAGTATCTGGACAAGCACCGGGGAGCTGTTTTTT. Its protein is CASSIWTSTGELFF.

This chain joins TRBV14 and TRBJ2-2, with TRBD1 as a possible D gene (6 bases). CDR1 SGHDN and CDR2 FVKESK come from the germline V gene. This CDR3 region has 14 residues. The ends were cut back, 2 bases at V and 4 bases at J, with 8 bases in the middle. CDR3 sequence (DNA): TGTGCCAGCAGCCAACAACAGGGCACCGGGGAGCTGTTTTTT. Translation gives CASSQQQGTGELFF.

The J gene is TRBJ2-6, the V gene TRBV6-4; D gene ambiguous. This CDR3 contains 15 residues. V lost 4 bases to trimming and J lost 0 bases, with 7 bases between them. Per germline, CDR1 MRHNA and CDR2 SNTAGT. CDR3 loop: CASSGGSSGANVLTF. The CDR3 nucleotides read TGTGCCAGCAGTGGAGGCAGCTCTGGGGCCAACGTCCTGACTTTC.

The genes are TRBV28 and TRBJ1-3; TRBD1 is a possible D gene (5 bases). This CDR3 contains 14 residues. Germline assignment: CDR1 MDHEN and CDR2 SYDVKM. Trimming took 4 bases from V and 2 from J, leaving 9 bases between them. The CDR3 DNA reads TGTGCCAGCAGTTCGTCGGGGGCTGGAAACACCATATATTTT. Amino acids: CASSSSGAGNTIYF. Using reference TRBV28 and TRBJ1-3 for the parts outside the CDR3, the full variable domain is DVKVTQSSRYLVKRTGEKVFLECVQDMDHENMFWYRQDPGLGLRLIYFSYDVKMKEKGDIPEGYSVSREKKERFSLILESASTNQTSMYLCASSSSGAGNTIYFGEGSWLTVV.

This chain's CDR3 is CASTILAGAGGYEQYF. CDR3 bases: TGCGCCAGCACCATACTAGCGGGGGCCGGGGGGTACGAGCAGTACTTC. The rearrangement links TRBV4-1 to TRBJ2-7, with 11 bases fitting TRBD2. The V and J ends lost 7 bases and 4 bases, in that order; junction bases with no gene match: 12. Germline CDR1 MGHRA, CDR2 YSYEKL. This CDR3 has 16 amino acids.

The chain carries TRBV11-2 and TRBJ1-2; 7 nucleotides match TRBD1. Germline V gives CDR1 SGHAT, CDR2 FQNNGV. This CDR3 region has 14 residues. The trim removed 5 bases at V and 5 bases at J, leaving 8 bases unmatched. CDR3 residues: CASSTGTVRYGYTF. DNA for the CDR3: TGTGCCAGCAGCACAGGGACAGTGCGATATGGCTACACCTTC.

V gene TRBV10-3 combines with J gene TRBJ1-3; D is perhaps TRBD1 (5 bases). This CDR3 has 13 residues. Trimming stripped 0 bases from V and 8 bases from J, with 8 bases between. The germline V gene has CDR1 ENHRY and CDR2 SYGVKD. The CDR3 nucleotides are TGTGCCATCAGTGAGTCAGGGGAACACACCATATATTTT. The encoded protein is CAISESGEHTIYF.

In DNA, the CDR3 is TGTGCCAGCACTCTCGGACAGTGGCGGAATCAGCCCCAGCATTTT. This sequence encodes CASTLGQWRNQPQHF. The chain combines TRBV21-1 with TRBJ1-5; the table's D gene call, TRBD1, was not cross checked with the DNA. TRBV21-1 counts as a pseudogene. The CDR3 contains 15 residues.

The J gene is TRBJ1-1, the V gene TRBV30; possible D gene TRBD1, 5 bases. Trimming stripped 3 bases from V and 1 base from J, with 15 bases between. CDR3 length: 15 amino acids. The germline CDR1 and CDR2 sequences are GTSNPN and SVGIG (reference sequence). DNA for the CDR3: TGTGCCTGGAGAGAACCCAGGGCCCCGAACACTGAAGCTTTCTTT. This codes for CAWREPRAPNTEAFF.

This chain uses TRBV21-1 with TRBJ2-3; TRBD2 is the table's D call, not checked against the DNA. TRBV21-1 is labeled a pseudogene. The CDR3 has 13 residues. The DNA for the CDR3 is TGTGCCAGCAGCAAACCAACCGGGTCCTTCGAGTATTTT. It is translated as CASSKPTGSFEYF.

The chain recombines TRBV13 with TRBJ2-7, with TRBD1 identical over 8 bases. In germline, CDR1 is PRHDT, CDR2 FYEKMQ (reference sequence). This CDR3 is built from 17 residues. V lost 5 bases and J lost 0; bases outside the gene matches: 12. The CDR3 DNA reads TGTGCCAGCAGCCCGTTTGGCAGGGGGCCGAGCTCCTACGAGCAGTACTTC. Translation gives CASSPFGRGPSSYEQYF.

The J gene is TRBJ2-5, the V gene TRBV4-1, with a weak D call TRBD2 (5 bases). The CDR3 runs 16 residues. Germline loops: CDR1 MGHRA, CDR2 YSYEKL. V was trimmed by 1 base and J by 4 bases, leaving 16 bases between them. The CDR3 nucleotides are TGCGCCAGCAGCCAAGCCGCGGGTCTACGAGGAGAGACCCAGTACTTC. Its translation: CASSQAAGLRGETQYF.

V gene TRBV27 combines with J gene TRBJ2-3; perhaps TRBD2 as D (6 bases). V was clipped by 1 base and J by 0 bases, with 11 bases between them. The germline V gene encodes CDR1 MNHEY and CDR2 SMNVEV (reference sequence). CDR3 size: 16 residues. CDR3 loop: CASSLLGGASTDTQYF. Here the CDR3 DNA reads TGTGCCAGCAGTTTATTGGGGGGAGCTAGCACAGATACGCAGTATTTT.

This clone was observed a single time. J is TRBJ2-7 and V is TRBV19; unclear D gene. The germline V gene has CDR1 LNHDA and CDR2 SQIVND (reference sequence). The CDR3 runs 14 residues. The V end lost 3 bases, the J end lost 1 base, and 10 bases lay between the germline ends. CDR3 bases: TGTGCCAGTAGTATCGCAGGCAAATCCTACGAGCAGTACTTC. It yields the protein CASSIAGKSYEQYF.

The gene calls are TRBV7-9 and TRBJ1-1, with D unclear. The germline V gene has CDR1 SEHNR and CDR2 FQNEAQ (reference sequence). Trimming pared 1 base from V and 4 bases from J, leaving 7 bases between. The CDR3 runs 13 residues. The CDR3 DNA sequence: TGTGCCAGCAGCTTAGGTACAATCACTGAAGCTTTCTTT. It encodes CASSLGTITEAFF.

The rearrangement joins TRBV7-4 to TRBJ1-1; D might be TRBD1 (6 bases). Germline CDR1 is SGHVT and CDR2 is SQSDAQ. The CDR3 covers 18 residues. The V end was cut by 5 bases, the J end by 1 base, with 23 bases between. CDR3 protein: CASSPDEACRGANTEAFF. The CDR3 nucleotides are TGTGCCAGCAGCCCCGACGAGGCTTGTCGGGGGGCGAACACTGAAGCTTTCTTT.

The chain uses TRBV9 and TRBJ1-5, with D possibly being TRBD1 (6 bases). V lost 4 bases, J lost 5 bases, and 16 bases lay in between. This CDR3 comprises 15 residues. CDR1 SGDLS and CDR2 YYNGEE come from the germline V gene. The CDR3 DNA sequence: TGTGCCAGCAGCACCGATGACAGGACCTATCAGCCCCAGCATTTT. It translates to CASSTDDRTYQPQHF.

This rearrangement joins TRBV4-3 to TRBJ1-4; D remains ambiguous. Germline CDR1 reads LGHNA; CDR2 reads YSLEER. V was clipped by 1 base and J by 3 bases, with 6 bases between them. This CDR3 is 14 amino acids long. CDR3 residues: CASSQVQSNEKLFF. CDR3 bases: TGCGCCAGCAGCCAAGTACAATCTAATGAAAAACTGTTTTTT.

The CDR3 spells CASSLSATGRSPLHF. As DNA, the CDR3 is TGTGCCAGCAGCTTAAGTGCTACCGGGAGATCACCCCTCCACTTT. The chain has TRBV7-9 and TRBJ1-6; unclear D gene. V was clipped by 2 bases and J by 10 bases, with 15 bases between them. This CDR3 is built from 15 residues. From germline, CDR1 is SEHNR and CDR2 FQNEAQ (reference sequence).

This chain connects TRBV9 to TRBJ2-2, with 8 bases aligning to TRBD1. The V gene end was trimmed by 1 base and the J gene end by 5 bases; junction bases not matched to a gene: 1. This CDR3 has 14 amino acids. Germline V gene sequence: CDR1 SGDLS, CDR2 YYNGEE. The CDR3 DNA reads as TGTGCCAGCAGCGTATGGACAGGGACCGGGGAGCTGTTTTTT. Amino acid sequence: CASSVWTGTGELFF. Together with reference TRBV9 and TRBJ2-2, the CDR3 gives the full variable domain: DSGVTQTPKHLITATGQRVTLRCSPRSGDLSVYWYQQSLDQGLQFLIQYYNGEERAKGNILERFSAQQFPDLHSELNLSSLELGDSALYFCASSVWTGTGELFFGEGSRLTVL.

With regard to this clone: The junction and the germline gene differ at one end; a read error may be behind it. The CDR3 DNA reads as TGTGCCAGCTGTGAGCAGGGACAACGTAATGAAAAACTGTTTTTT. Protein sequence: CASCEQGQRNEKLFF. V is TRBV2 and J is TRBJ1-4; D may be TRBD1 (6 bases). The germline CDR1 and CDR2 sequences are SNHLY and FYNNEI. This CDR3 spans 15 amino acids.

The rearrangement links TRBV29-1 to TRBJ2-4; TRBD1 matches at 11 bases. The CDR3 is 17 amino acids. V was clipped by 4 bases and J by 2 bases; unmatched bases: 10. Germline assignment: CDR1 SQVTM and CDR2 ANQGSEA. This chain's CDR3 is CSVVGTGGGGTKNIQYF. CDR3 DNA: TGCAGCGTTGTGGGGACAGGGGGTGGAGGAACCAAAAACATTCAGTACTTC.

The V call is TRBV5-1, the J call TRBJ2-1, with a weak D call TRBD2 (6 bases). This CDR3 spans 15 amino acids. Trimming pared 0 bases from V and 0 bases from J, leaving 7 bases between. Germline V CDR1 and CDR2: SGHRS, YFSETQ. The CDR3 protein is CASSLVGGSYNEQFF. The CDR3 DNA sequence: TGCGCCAGCAGCTTGGTCGGGGGCTCCTACAATGAGCAGTTCTTC.

This chain joins TRBV30 and TRBJ1-3; D is perhaps TRBD1 (6 bases). V was clipped by 5 bases and J by 2 bases, with 16 bases between them. The CDR3 is 15 residues long. The germline gives CDR1 GTSNPN, CDR2 SVGIG (reference sequence). The CDR3: CAWGGTIEAGNTIYF. The CDR3 DNA follows: TGTGCCTGGGGGGGGACAATTGAGGCTGGAAACACCATATATTTT.

This sequence joins TRBV11-1 and TRBJ1-5, with D uncertain. The germline CDR1 and CDR2 sequences are SGHAT and FQDESV (reference sequence). This CDR3 is 13 amino acids long. The ends were cut back, 5 bases at V and 6 bases at J, with 11 bases in the middle. CDR3 protein: CASSVGLGQPQHF. CDR3 DNA: TGTGCCAGCAGCGTCGGGTTGGGTCAGCCCCAGCATTTT. Combining the CDR3 with reference TRBV11-1 and TRBJ1-5 gives the whole variable domain EAEVAQSPRYKITEKSQAVAFWCDPISGHATLYWYRQILGQGPELLVQFQDESVVDDSQLPKDRFSAERLKGVDSTLKIQPAELGDSAMYLCASSVGLGQPQHFGDGTRLSIL.

The chain recombines TRBV10-3 with TRBJ1-1, with 8 bases fitting TRBD1. Germline-derived CDR1 and CDR2 are ENHRY and SYGVKD. The CDR3 sequence is 11 residues long. V lost 11 bases and J lost 3; bases outside the gene matches: 2. CDR3 amino acids: CAAQGDTEAFF. The CDR3 bases are TGTGCCGCACAGGGGGACACTGAAGCTTTCTTT.